The 2 T cell receptor beta chains presented below share a single source sample, sequenced in a study of CD8 T cells in Susac syndrome (dated by TCRdb to 2018 to 2020). The library came from the immunoSEQ multiplex PCR assay. RNA was extracted with the RNeasy kit and roughly 0.5 to 1 ug was reverse transcribed using random hexamers. Clones were called with MiXCR by TCRdb after fastp trimmed the public reads at Q25, and only in-frame beta chains were retained. All rows with the same CDR3 protein become a single entry with the most common DNA and genes. The sample table shows around 200,000 distinct CDR3 sequences, and 90% to 96% are seen once. The top ten clonotypes cover approximately 0.089% of the sample. The sequencing input was CD4+ T cells from PBMCs. Receptors were obtained from a human donor with Susac syndrome.

A single count supports this clonotype. The genes are TRBV12-3 or TRBV12-4 and TRBJ1-2; no definite D call. V was shortened by 8 bases and J by 0 bases, with 13 bases between the two germline ends. The CDR3 has 14 amino acids. The CDR3 bases are TGTGCCAGCCTTGGGCCGGTATCTAACTATGGCTACACCTTC. This encodes CASLGPVSNYGYTF.

The chain has TRBV9 and TRBJ2-2; D gene uncertain. CDR3 length: 12 residues. Germline V gives CDR1 SGDLS, CDR2 YYNGEE. Trimming removed 7 bases at V and 6 bases at J, with 10 bases between. In nucleotides, the CDR3 is TGTGCCAGCCGCTTAGAACCCGGGGAGCTGTTTTTT. This translates into CASRLEPGELFF.